What follows describes a single T cell receptor (beta chain). The antigen is undetermined. TCRdb reprocessed the reads with MiXCR, giving one entry per CDR3 protein. This sample has roughly 180,000 distinct CDR3 sequences, with about 22% found just once. The data were taken from a study of T cell repertoires in cytomegalovirus infection. At the level of the study: It was the public TCR beta signatures that indicated both CMV infection and matching HLA type.

The CDR3 covers 21 residues. The germline V and J ends were trimmed by 0 bases and 1 base, with 30 bases remaining between them. CDR1 and CDR2 from the germline V gene are DFQATT and SNEGSKA (reference sequence). The source of this sequence is a human donor in good health (CMV status not recorded). Some clones in this sample may be carry-over from other donors' samples. The sequences come from CD8+ T cells from cultured PBMCs, collected from culture after CMV antigen stimulation. This chain joins TRBV20-1 and TRBJ2-5, with D perhaps TRBD1 (7 bases). The CDR3 loop reads CSARDLALFPPGGTSQETQYF. The DNA for the CDR3 is TGCAGTGCTAGAGATCTGGCCCTATTCCCCCCAGGGGGGACTTCCCAAGAGACCCAGTACTTC.